This TCR beta chain emerged from a study of cytomegalovirus exposure and HLA in healthy donors. Both 60 Vbeta primers and 13 Jbeta primers went into the PCR. The repertoire was sequenced with immunoSEQ multiplex PCR; TCRdb's copy has only in-frame clones and lacks some. Here the sample spans some 120,000 clones, roughly 76% being singletons. Deletions cut 3 bases from V and 2 bases from J, with 13 bases between. This CDR3 contains 14 residues. Germline CDR1 reads GTSNPN; CDR2 reads SVGIG (reference sequence). This chain uses TRBV30 with TRBJ1-1; the D gene is possibly TRBD1 (6 bases). Sequencing was performed on PBMCs. This receptor was identified in a woman aged 45-65 years in good health and CMV-seronegative. The CDR3 DNA reads as TGTGCCTGGAGAGCTGGACAGTCTAACACTGAAGCTTTCTTT. Protein sequence: CAWRAGQSNTEAFF.